The entry below describes one T cell receptor (beta chain). Which antigen it targets is not known. Within one base of it there is no much larger clone, and no base qualities were kept. From a lookup of the germline V gene (reference sequence), CDR1 and CDR2 are MNHEY and SMNVEV. Between the V and J ends, shortened by 4 bases and 0 bases respectively, the junction contains 22 bases. Counted from cysteine to phenylalanine, this CDR3 has 20 amino acids. Of all the DNA, just the CDR3 is kept, 60 bases in frame from base 1. This record comes from a study of spatial heterogeneity in lung cancer (dated by TCRdb to between 2018 and 2020). Regarding the complete study: More beta-chain than alpha-chain transcripts were consistently detected, likely reflecting higher beta-chain transcript abundance. Nonsynonymous mutation counts, determined by whole-exome sequencing of tumor tissue, were related to TCR repertoire features. At surgery, both alpha and beta chains were TCR-sequenced in 200 to 250 tumor regions, over 61 matched nontumor lung samples and a few dozen PBMC samples. The study quantitatively compared TCR alpha and beta repertoires across multiple tumor regions, matched nontumor lung and blood in non-small cell lung cancer. In the raw uncorrected reads, each unique combination of TCR and UMI appeared on average more than ten times. Broad study findings and their caveats: Additional single-cell paired TCR alpha and beta sequencing was considered necessary to confirm, at a functional level, the hypothesis that regional TCRs recognize regional mutations. Ubiquitous expanded tumor TCRs were found in blood more often at tumor resection than at routine follow-up.

The receptor library was made with 5' RACE. The reads were generated on a NextSeq 500. In the TCR library protocol, a unique molecular identifier was attached to each TCR cDNA molecule so that PCR and sequencing errors could be corrected. The study's processing was this. TCR identification, UMI-based error correction and CDR3 extraction were performed with Decombinator tools. Expanded TCRs were defined as those above a frequency of 2 per 1,000, corresponding to the top 1% of the tumor frequency distribution. Renyi diversity was calculated using the R vegan package after each repertoire was subsampled 100 times to 5,000 TCRs. CDR3 similarity networks were built from amino acid triplet string-kernel similarity, connecting CDR3s with pairwise similarity above 0.82. Using fastp trimming at Q25 and MiXCR clonotype assembly, TCRdb reanalyzed the public sequencing data and kept in-frame beta chains. Rows are combined by CDR3 protein, so each entry shows the most common genes and DNA. TCRdb's processing, not the study's, gives the V and J calls here. The sample includes roughly 36,000 distinct CDR3 sequences, with 4.5% to 6% observed a single time. 11% of the sample belongs to the ten largest clones.

The time point label corresponds to: sample taken at primary tumor resection. Without any cell sorting, TCR sequencing was performed on whole RNA extracted either from tumor and nontumor lung tissue or from cryopreserved PBMC samples. Samples were obtained from over 70 patients with early-stage, untreated non-small cell lung cancer from the lung TRACERx cohort. Patients were selected for TCR sequencing only if sufficient RNA was available from at least two tumor regions. The sample consisted of PBMCs, taken at surgery. The sequence is built from TRBV27 and TRBJ2-6, and possibly TRBD1, on 6 matching bases. The TCR comes from a male donor with early-stage non-small cell lung cancer. The CDR3 corresponds to CASSSRILSGAVSGANVLTF. Read as DNA, the sequence is TGTGCCAGCAGTTCGCGTATTTTGTCAGGGGCCGTCTCTGGGGCCAACGTCCTGACTTTC.